The 8 T cell receptor beta chains below come from one sample, sequenced in a study of blood T cell repertoires in COVID-19. Some clones are missing from TCRdb's copy, which holds only in-frame ones; the method was immunoSEQ multiplex PCR. Among 250,000 to 350,000 clones, 88% were seen once, and the ten largest hold about 11%. The sample taken for sequencing was peripheral blood. These receptors were obtained from a woman aged 25-40 years with COVID-19, enrolled during active disease.

The genes are TRBV4-3 and TRBJ1-1, with 9 bases that match TRBD1. Germline lookup yields CDR1 LGHNA and CDR2 YSLEER. The CDR3 is 14 amino acids. The junction had 5 bases not matched to a gene; V was cut back by 4 bases and J by 5 bases. Here the CDR3 DNA reads TGCGCCAGCAGCCCGACAGGGGGAGATACTGAAGCTTTCTTT. It translates to CASSPTGGDTEAFF.

The rearrangement uses TRBV24-1 and TRBJ2-2, with TRBD1 as a possible D gene (6 bases). V lost 1 base and J lost 1, with 9 bases in between. Germline lookup yields CDR1 KGHDR and CDR2 SFDVKD. The CDR3 consists of 16 residues. CDR3 bases: TGTGCCACCAGTGATTTTCGGGACATGAACACCGGGGAGCTGTTTTTT. The encoded protein is CATSDFRDMNTGELFF.

V gene TRBV7-9 combines with J gene TRBJ1-5; a possible D gene is TRBD1 (5 bases). The CDR3 is 12 amino acids. Germline-derived CDR1 and CDR2 are SEHNR and FQNEAQ (reference sequence). The V gene lost 5 bases and the J gene lost 5 bases, with 7 bases spanning the gap. The CDR3 protein is CASSLQDQPQHF. CDR3 sequence (DNA): TGTGCCAGCAGCCTACAGGATCAGCCCCAGCATTTT.

This sequence joins TRBV5-4 and TRBJ2-5, with unresolved D. Germline CDR1 SGHNT, CDR2 YYREEE (reference sequence). The V gene lost 2 bases and the J gene lost 7 bases, with 9 bases spanning the gap. This CDR3 is built from 12 residues. The CDR3 sequence is CASSFPSGTQYF. Written as DNA, the CDR3 is TGTGCCAGCAGCTTCCCCTCCGGGACCCAGTACTTC.

This CDR3 is CASSSGQGVSYEQYF. The DNA for the CDR3 is TGCGCCAGCAGCTCAGGACAGGGAGTATCGTACGAGCAGTACTTC. The chain joins TRBV5-1 to TRBJ2-7; 8 positions match TRBD1. The junction had 9 bases not matched to a gene; V was cut back by 3 bases and J by 4 bases. Germline V gene sequence: CDR1 SGHRS, CDR2 YFSETQ. The CDR3 has 15 amino acids. Combining the CDR3 with reference TRBV5-1 and TRBJ2-7 gives the whole variable domain KAGVTQTPRYLIKTRGQQVTLSCSPISGHRSVSWYQQTPGQGLQFLFEYFSETQRNKGNFPGRFSGRQFSNSRSEMNVSTLELGDSALYLCASSSGQGVSYEQYFGPGTRLTVT.

This clone was counted only a few times. The genes are TRBV18 and TRBJ1-1; 12 nucleotides agree with TRBD1. The CDR3 is made up of 15 amino acids. J gave up 1 base and V 3 bases, and 0 bases lay outside the gene matches. The germline CDR1 and CDR2 sequences are KGHSH and LQKENI. CDR3 protein: CASSPGQGANTEAFF. The CDR3, as DNA: TGTGCCAGCTCACCGGGACAGGGGGCGAACACTGAAGCTTTCTTT.

The rearrangement uses TRBV6-6 and TRBJ1-1; 10 nucleotides match TRBD1. The CDR3 has 17 residues. The ends lost 5 bases at V and 1 base at J; junction bases unmatched: 10. Germline V CDR1 and CDR2: MNHNY, SVGAGI (reference sequence). The CDR3 DNA reads TGTGCCAGCAGTCGTCCGGGACAGGGGTTTAGGAACACTGAAGCTTTCTTT. It codes for CASSRPGQGFRNTEAFF.

CDR3 in amino acids: CASSQSGSGDYGYTF. The DNA of the CDR3 is TGCGCCAGCAGCCAGTCGGGATCTGGGGACTATGGCTACACCTTC. V usage is TRBV4-3 and J usage is TRBJ1-2, with no clear D. The CDR3 length is 15 residues. Looked up from germline, CDR1 is LGHNA and CDR2 is YSLEER. Trimming took off 3 bases at V and 3 bases at J, with 14 bases between the two ends.